This TCR beta chain was identified during a study of glioma-infiltrating T cells. In the study overall: Low-grade gliomas were grade II; glioblastomas were grade IV at initial diagnosis. Study-wide results and limits: Shared blood CDR3 signature motifs marked patients with low tissue-blood divergence.

TCR alpha and beta CDR3 regions were amplified from RNA using iRepertoire nested multiplex PCR. TCRdb ran MiXCR on the multiplex PCR reads and lists one entry per CDR3 protein. This table holds a few hundred thousand distinct CDR3 sequences, around 45% found once. The V gene's germline CDR1 is LNHDA and CDR2 SQIVND (reference sequence). With 3 bases clipped from V and 6 bases from J, the junction kept 9 bases outside the gene matches. The CDR3 runs to 16 residues. Concerning this clonotype: Antigen unknown.

This clonotype originated in a human donor with low-grade glioma or glioblastoma, undergoing nonglioma brain surgery, or in good health (not recorded which). The sequencing sample was made of glioma tissue, nonneoplastic brain tissue, or PBMCs (not recorded which). The V call is TRBV19, the J call TRBJ2-1; 9 bases line up with TRBD1. CDR3 sequence reads: CASSMAAGTGTNEQFF. DNA of the CDR3: TGTGCCAGTAGTATGGCTGCGGGGACAGGGACCAATGAGCAGTTCTTC.